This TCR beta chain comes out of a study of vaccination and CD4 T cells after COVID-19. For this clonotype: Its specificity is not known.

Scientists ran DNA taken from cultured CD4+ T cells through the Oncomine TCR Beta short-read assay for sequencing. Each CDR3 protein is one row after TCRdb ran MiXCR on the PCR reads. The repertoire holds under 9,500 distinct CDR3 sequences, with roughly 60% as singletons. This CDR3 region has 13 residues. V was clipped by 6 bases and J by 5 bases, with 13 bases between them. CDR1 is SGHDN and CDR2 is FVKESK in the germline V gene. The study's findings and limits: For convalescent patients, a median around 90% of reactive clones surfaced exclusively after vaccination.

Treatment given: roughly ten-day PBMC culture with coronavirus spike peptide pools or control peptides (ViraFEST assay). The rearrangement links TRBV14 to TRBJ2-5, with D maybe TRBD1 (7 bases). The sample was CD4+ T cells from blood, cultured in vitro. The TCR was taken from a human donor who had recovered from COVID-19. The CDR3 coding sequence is TGTGCCAGCAGAGCCAGGGGGAGGGAGACCCAGTACTTC. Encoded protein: CASRARGRETQYF.